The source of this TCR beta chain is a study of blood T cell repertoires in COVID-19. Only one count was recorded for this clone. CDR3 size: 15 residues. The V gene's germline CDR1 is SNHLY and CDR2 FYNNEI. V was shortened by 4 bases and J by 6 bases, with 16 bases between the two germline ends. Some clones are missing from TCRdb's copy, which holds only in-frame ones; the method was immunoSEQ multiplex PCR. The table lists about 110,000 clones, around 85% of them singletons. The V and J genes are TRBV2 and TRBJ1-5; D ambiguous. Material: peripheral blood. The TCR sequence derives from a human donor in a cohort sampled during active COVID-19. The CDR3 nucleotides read TGTGCCAGCAGTGGAAGAGAGAGGGAGAGTCAGCCCCAGCATTTT. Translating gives CASSGRERESQPQHF. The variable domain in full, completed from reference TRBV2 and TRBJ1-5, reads EPEVTQTPSHQVTQMGQEVILRCVPISNHLYFYWYRQILGQKVEFLVSFYNNEISEKSEIFDDQFSVERPDGSNFTLKIRSTKLEDSAMYFCASSGRERESQPQHFGDGTRLSIL.